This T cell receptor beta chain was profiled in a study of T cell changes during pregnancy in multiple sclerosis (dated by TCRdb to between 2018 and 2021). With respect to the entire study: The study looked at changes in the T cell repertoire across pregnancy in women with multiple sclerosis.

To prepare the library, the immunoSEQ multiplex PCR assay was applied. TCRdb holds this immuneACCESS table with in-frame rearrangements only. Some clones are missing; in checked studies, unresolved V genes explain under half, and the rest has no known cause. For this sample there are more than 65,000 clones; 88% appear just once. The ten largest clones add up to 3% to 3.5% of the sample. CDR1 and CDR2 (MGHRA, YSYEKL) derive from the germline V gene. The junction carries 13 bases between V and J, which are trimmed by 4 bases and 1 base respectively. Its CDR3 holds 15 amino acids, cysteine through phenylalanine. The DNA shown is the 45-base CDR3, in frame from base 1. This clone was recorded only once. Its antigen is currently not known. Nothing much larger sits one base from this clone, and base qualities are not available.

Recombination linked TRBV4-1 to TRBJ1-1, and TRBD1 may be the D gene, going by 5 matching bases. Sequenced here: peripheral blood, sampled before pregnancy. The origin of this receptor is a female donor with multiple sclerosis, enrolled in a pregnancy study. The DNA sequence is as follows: TGCGCCAGCAGCCCCTCCGGACAATCGAACACTGAAGCTTTCTTT. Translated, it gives CASSPSGQSNTEAFF.